This is a list of T cell receptor beta chains from one sample in a study of T cells in Graves' hyperthyroidism and ophthalmopathy. TCRdb re-derived calls from the multiplex PCR reads in MiXCR, one entry per CDR3 protein. This table holds roughly 400,000 distinct CDR3 sequences, around 15% found once. The sequenced sample was blood. The receptors were sampled from a man aged 45 to 65 with Graves' ophthalmopathy. Each CDR3 is given with its conserved first and last residue.

v_call: TRBV19; cdr3_aa: CASSIPAGGPQFF
v_call: TRBV29-1; cdr3_aa: CSGKPGLAGASTDTQYF
v_call: TRBV20-1; cdr3_aa: CSASHSGSEAGELFF
v_call: TRBV13; cdr3_aa: CASSLGPGNQPQHF
v_call: TRBV11-3; cdr3_aa: CASSSAENEQFF
v_call: TRBV6-1; cdr3_aa: CASRNTGTSVYNEQFF
v_call: TRBV4-1; cdr3_aa: CASSQGSVVGETQYF
v_call: TRBV3-1; cdr3_aa: CASSYRDRGDQPQHF
v_call: TRBV10-3; cdr3_aa: CAIGGGSAQYF
v_call: TRBV30; cdr3_aa: CAWSNRDRDEQYF
v_call: TRBV18; cdr3_aa: CASSPPGPTETQYF
v_call: TRBV20-1; cdr3_aa: CSARGREHNSPLHF
v_call: TRBV28; cdr3_aa: CASRAGTGAPPYNEQFF
v_call: TRBV7-3; cdr3_aa: CASSLPSGELFF
v_call: TRBV30; cdr3_aa: CAWSQGQGPTEAFF
v_call: TRBV5-1; cdr3_aa: CASSSRPLLNEKLFF
v_call: TRBV7-2; cdr3_aa: CASSLISSGSLEQYF
v_call: TRBV2; cdr3_aa: CASSPQGSGLQYF
v_call: TRBV30; cdr3_aa: CAWSSDGGGETQYF
v_call: TRBV20-1; cdr3_aa: CSARDYNSPLHF
v_call: TRBV19; cdr3_aa: CASSIRQNTDTQYF